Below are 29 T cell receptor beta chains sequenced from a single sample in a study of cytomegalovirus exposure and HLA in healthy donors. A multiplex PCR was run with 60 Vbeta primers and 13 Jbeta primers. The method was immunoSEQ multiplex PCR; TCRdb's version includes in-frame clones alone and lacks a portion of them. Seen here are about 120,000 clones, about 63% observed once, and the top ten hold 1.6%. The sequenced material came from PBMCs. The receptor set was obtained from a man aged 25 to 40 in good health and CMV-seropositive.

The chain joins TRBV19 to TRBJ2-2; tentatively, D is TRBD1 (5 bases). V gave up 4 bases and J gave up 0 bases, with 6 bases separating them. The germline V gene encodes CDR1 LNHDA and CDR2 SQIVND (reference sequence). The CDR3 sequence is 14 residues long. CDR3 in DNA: TGTGCCAGTAGTACAGGGTCGAACACCGGGGAGCTGTTTTTT. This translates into CASSTGSNTGELFF.

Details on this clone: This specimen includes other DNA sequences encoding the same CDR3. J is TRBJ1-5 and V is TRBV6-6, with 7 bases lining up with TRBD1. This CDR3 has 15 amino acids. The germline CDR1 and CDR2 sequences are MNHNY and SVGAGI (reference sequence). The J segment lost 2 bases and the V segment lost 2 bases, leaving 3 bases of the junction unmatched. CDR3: CASSYSQGGNQPQHF. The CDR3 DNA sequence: TGTGCCAGCAGTTACAGTCAGGGGGGCAATCAGCCCCAGCATTTT.

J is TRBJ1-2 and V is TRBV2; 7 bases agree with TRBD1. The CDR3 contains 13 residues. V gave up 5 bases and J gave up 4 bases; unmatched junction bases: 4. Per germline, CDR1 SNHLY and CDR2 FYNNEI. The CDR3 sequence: CASSLTGPYGYTF. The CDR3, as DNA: TGTGCCAGCAGTTTGACAGGGCCCTATGGCTACACCTTC.

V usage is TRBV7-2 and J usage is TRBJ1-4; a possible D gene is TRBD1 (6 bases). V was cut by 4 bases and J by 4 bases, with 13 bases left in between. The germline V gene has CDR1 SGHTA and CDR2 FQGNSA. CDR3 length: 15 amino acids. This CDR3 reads CASSSRSRGNEKLFF. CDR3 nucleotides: TGTGCCAGCAGCTCAAGGAGCAGGGGTAATGAAAAACTGTTTTTT.

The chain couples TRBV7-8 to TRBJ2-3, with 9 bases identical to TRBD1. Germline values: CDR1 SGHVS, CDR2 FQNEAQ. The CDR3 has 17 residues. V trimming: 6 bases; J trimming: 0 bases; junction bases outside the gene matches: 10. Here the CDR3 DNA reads TGTGCCAGCAGTTTACAGGGGGACAGGGCAAGCACAGATACGCAGTATTTT. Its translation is CASSLQGDRASTDTQYF.

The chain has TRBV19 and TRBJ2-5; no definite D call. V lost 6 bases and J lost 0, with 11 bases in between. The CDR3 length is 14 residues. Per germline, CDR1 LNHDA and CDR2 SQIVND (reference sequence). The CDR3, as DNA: TGTGCCAGTAGCCCCCCGCAGTACCAAGAGACCCAGTACTTC. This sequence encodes CASSPPQYQETQYF.

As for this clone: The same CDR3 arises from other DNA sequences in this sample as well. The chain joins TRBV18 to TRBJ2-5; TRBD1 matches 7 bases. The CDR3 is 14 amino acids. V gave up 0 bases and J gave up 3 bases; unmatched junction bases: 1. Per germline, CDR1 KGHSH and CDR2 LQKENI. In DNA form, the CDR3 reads TGTGCCAGCTCACCACCGGGACAGAAAGAGACCCAGTACTTC. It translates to CASSPPGQKETQYF. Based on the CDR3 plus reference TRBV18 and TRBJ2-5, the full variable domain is NAGVMQNPRHLVRRRGQEARLRCSPMKGHSHVYWYRQLPEEGLKFMVYLQKENIIDESGMPKERFSAEFPKEGPSILRIQQVVRGDSAAYFCASSPPGQKETQYFGPGTRLLVL.

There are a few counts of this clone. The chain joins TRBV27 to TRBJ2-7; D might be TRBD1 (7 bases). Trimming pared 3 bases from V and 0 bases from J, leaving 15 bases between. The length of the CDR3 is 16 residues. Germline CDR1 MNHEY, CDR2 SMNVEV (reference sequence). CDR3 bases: TGTGCCAGCAGTTTGTGGGGGGACAGTAGCTCCTACGAGCAGTACTTC. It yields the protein CASSLWGDSSSYEQYF.

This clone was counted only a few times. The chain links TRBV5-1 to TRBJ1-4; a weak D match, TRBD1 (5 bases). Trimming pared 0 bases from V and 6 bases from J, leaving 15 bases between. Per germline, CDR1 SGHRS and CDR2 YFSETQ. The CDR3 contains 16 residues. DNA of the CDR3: TGCGCCAGCAGCTTGGACGTTTCGGGCAGGGATGAAAAACTGTTTTTT. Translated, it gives CASSLDVSGRDEKLFF.

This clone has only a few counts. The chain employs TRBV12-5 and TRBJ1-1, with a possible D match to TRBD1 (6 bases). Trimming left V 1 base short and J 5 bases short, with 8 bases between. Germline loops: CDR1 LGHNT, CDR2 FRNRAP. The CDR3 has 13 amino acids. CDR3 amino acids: CASGLEGGTEAFF. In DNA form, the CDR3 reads TGTGCTAGTGGTTTGGAGGGGGGGACTGAAGCTTTCTTT.

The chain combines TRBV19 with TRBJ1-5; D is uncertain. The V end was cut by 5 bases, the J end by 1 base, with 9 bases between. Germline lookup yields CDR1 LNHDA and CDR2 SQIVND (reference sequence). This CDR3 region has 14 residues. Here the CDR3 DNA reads TGTGCCAGTAGTGCAGGCTTCAGCAATCAGCCCCAGCATTTT. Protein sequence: CASSAGFSNQPQHF. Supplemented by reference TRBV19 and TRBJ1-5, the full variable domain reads DGGITQSPKYLFRKEGQNVTLSCEQNLNHDAMYWYRQDPGQGLRLIYYSQIVNDFQKGDIAEGYSVSREKKESFPLTVTSAQKNPTAFYLCASSAGFSNQPQHFGDGTRLSIL.

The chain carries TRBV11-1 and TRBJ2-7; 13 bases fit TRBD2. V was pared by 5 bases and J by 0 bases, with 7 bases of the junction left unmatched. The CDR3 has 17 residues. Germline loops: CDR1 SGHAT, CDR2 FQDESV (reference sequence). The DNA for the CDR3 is TGTGCCAGCAGCGGGACTAGCGGGGAACGAAGCTCCTACGAGCAGTACTTC. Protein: CASSGTSGERSSYEQYF. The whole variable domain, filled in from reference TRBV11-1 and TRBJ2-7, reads EAEVAQSPRYKITEKSQAVAFWCDPISGHATLYWYRQILGQGPELLVQFQDESVVDDSQLPKDRFSAERLKGVDSTLKIQPAELGDSAMYLCASSGTSGERSSYEQYFGPGTRLTVT.

Here the CDR3 reads CASSIGAAGINYGYTF. CDR3 nucleotides: TGTGCCAGTAGTATAGGGGCGGCAGGGATTAACTATGGCTACACCTTC. The rearrangement uses TRBV19 and TRBJ1-2, with D tentatively TRBD1 (5 bases). With 1 base removed from V and 1 base from J, the gap between germline ends came to 13 bases. Germline V gives CDR1 LNHDA, CDR2 SQIVND (reference sequence). The CDR3 is made up of 16 amino acids. The whole variable domain, remainder taken from reference TRBV19 and TRBJ1-2, is DGGITQSPKYLFRKEGQNVTLSCEQNLNHDAMYWYRQDPGQGLRLIYYSQIVNDFQKGDIAEGYSVSREKKESFPLTVTSAQKNPTAFYLCASSIGAAGINYGYTFGSGTRLTVV.

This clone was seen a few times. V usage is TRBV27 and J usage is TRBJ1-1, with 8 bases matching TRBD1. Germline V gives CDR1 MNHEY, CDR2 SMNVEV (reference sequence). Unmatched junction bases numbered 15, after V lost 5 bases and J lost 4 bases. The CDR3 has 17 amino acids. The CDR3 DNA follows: TGTGCCAGCAGTCCTTGGGGTGGATACAGGGGGGGCACTGAAGCTTTCTTT. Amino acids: CASSPWGGYRGGTEAFF.

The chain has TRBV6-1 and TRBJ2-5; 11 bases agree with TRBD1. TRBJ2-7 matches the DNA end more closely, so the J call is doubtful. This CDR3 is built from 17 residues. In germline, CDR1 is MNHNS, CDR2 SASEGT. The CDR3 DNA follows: TGTGCCAGCAGTGTACGAGAGAGGACAGGGGGCTTATACGAGCAGTACTTC. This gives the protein CASSVRERTGGLYEQYF.

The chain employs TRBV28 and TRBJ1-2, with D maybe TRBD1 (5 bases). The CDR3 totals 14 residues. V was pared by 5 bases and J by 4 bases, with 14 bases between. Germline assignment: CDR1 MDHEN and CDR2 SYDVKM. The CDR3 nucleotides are TGTGCCAGCAGTATTCTTCAGGGAATCTATGGCTACACCTTC. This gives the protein CASSILQGIYGYTF.

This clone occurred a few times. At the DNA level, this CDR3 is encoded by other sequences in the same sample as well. The CDR3 sequence: CASSSSRGGQPQHF. The CDR3 bases are TGTGCCAGCAGTTCGTCCCGGGGAGGTCAGCCCCAGCATTTT. V usage is TRBV6-5 and J usage is TRBJ1-5; D call uncertain. The germline V gene has CDR1 MNHEY and CDR2 SVGAGI. The CDR3 runs to 14 residues. V was shortened by 4 bases and J by 6 bases, with 13 bases between the two germline ends.

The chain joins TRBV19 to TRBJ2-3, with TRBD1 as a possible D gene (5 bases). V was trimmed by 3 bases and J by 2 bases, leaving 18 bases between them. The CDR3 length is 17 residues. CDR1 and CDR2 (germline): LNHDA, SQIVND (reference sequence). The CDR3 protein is CASSIDPTGAVTDTQYF. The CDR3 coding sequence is TGTGCCAGTAGTATTGATCCTACAGGAGCTGTCACAGATACGCAGTATTTT.

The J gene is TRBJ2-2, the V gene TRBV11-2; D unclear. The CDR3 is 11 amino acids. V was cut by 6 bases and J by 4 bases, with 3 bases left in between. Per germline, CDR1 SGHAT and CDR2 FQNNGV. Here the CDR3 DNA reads TGTGCCAGCAGGAGCACCGGGGAGCTGTTTTTT. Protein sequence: CASRSTGELFF.

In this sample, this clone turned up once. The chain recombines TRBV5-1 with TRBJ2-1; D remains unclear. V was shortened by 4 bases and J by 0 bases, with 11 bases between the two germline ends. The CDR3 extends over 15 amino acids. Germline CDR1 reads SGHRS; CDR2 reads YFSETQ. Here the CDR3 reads CASSPSTGSYNEQFF. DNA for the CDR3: TGCGCCAGCAGCCCGTCGACTGGCTCCTACAATGAGCAGTTCTTC.

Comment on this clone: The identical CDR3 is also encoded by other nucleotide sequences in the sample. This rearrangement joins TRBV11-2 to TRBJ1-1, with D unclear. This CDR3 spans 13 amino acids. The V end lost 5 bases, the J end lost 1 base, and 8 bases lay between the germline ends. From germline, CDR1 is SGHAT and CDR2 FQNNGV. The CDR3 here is CASSLVRNTEAFF. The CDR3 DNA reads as TGTGCCAGCAGCCTGGTGAGGAACACTGAAGCTTTCTTT.

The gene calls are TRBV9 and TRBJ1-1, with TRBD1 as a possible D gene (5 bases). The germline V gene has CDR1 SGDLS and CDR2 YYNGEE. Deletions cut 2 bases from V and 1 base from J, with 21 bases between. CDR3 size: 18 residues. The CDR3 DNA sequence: TGTGCCAGCAGCGTCGCTTTTGATTGGCAGGGTGGGAACACTGAAGCTTTCTTT. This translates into CASSVAFDWQGGNTEAFF. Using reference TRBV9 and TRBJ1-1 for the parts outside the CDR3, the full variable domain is DSGVTQTPKHLITATGQRVTLRCSPRSGDLSVYWYQQSLDQGLQFLIQYYNGEERAKGNILERFSAQQFPDLHSELNLSSLELGDSALYFCASSVAFDWQGGNTEAFFGQGTRLTVV.

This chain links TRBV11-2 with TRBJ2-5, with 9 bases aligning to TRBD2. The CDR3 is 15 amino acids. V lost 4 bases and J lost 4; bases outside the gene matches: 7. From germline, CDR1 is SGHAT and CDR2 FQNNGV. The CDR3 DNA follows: TGTGCCAGCAGCTCCCGAGCGGGAGGCCCAGAGACCCAGTACTTC. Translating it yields CASSSRAGGPETQYF. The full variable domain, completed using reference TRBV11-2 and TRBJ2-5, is EAGVAQSPRYKIIEKRQSVAFWCNPISGHATLYWYQQILGQGPKLLIQFQNNGVVDDSQLPKDRFSAERLKGVDSTLKIQPAKLEDSAVYLCASSSRAGGPETQYFGPGTRLLVL.

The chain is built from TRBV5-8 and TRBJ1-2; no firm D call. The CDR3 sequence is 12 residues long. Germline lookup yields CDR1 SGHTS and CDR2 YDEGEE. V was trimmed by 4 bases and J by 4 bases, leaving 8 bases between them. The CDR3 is CASSGLFYGYTF. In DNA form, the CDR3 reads TGTGCCAGCAGCGGACTGTTCTATGGCTACACCTTC.

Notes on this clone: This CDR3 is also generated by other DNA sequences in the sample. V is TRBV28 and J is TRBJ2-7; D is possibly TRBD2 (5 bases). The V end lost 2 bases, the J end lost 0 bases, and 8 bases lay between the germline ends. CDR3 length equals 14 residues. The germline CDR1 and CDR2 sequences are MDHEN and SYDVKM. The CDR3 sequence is CASSLTGISYEQYF. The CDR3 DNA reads TGTGCCAGCAGTTTAACGGGGATCTCCTACGAGCAGTACTTC.

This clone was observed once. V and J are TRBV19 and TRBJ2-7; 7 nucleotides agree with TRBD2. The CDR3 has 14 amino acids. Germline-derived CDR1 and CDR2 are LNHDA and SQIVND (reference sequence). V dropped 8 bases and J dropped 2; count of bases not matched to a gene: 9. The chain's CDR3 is CASGAGGSPYEQYF. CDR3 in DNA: TGTGCCAGTGGGGCCGGGGGGTCCCCCTACGAGCAGTACTTC.

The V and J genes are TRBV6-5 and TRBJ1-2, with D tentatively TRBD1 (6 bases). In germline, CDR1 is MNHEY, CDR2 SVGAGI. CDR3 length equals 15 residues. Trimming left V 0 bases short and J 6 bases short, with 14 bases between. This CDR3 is CASSYSSGATHGYTF. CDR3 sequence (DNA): TGTGCCAGCAGTTACTCGTCAGGGGCCACCCATGGCTACACCTTC.

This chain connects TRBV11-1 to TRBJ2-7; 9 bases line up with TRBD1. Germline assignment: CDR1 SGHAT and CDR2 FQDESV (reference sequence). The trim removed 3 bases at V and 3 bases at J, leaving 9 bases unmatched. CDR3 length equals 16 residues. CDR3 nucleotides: TGTGCCAGCAGCTTGGATAACCTGGACAGGGGCTACGAGCAGTACTTC. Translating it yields CASSLDNLDRGYEQYF.

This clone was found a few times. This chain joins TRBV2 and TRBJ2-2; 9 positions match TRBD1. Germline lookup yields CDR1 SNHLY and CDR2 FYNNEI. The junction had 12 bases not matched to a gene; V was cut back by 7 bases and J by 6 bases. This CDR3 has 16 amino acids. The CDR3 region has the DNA TGTGCCAGCAACTTAGCCGGGACAGGGTGGGCCGGGGAGCTGTTTTTT. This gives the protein CASNLAGTGWAGELFF.